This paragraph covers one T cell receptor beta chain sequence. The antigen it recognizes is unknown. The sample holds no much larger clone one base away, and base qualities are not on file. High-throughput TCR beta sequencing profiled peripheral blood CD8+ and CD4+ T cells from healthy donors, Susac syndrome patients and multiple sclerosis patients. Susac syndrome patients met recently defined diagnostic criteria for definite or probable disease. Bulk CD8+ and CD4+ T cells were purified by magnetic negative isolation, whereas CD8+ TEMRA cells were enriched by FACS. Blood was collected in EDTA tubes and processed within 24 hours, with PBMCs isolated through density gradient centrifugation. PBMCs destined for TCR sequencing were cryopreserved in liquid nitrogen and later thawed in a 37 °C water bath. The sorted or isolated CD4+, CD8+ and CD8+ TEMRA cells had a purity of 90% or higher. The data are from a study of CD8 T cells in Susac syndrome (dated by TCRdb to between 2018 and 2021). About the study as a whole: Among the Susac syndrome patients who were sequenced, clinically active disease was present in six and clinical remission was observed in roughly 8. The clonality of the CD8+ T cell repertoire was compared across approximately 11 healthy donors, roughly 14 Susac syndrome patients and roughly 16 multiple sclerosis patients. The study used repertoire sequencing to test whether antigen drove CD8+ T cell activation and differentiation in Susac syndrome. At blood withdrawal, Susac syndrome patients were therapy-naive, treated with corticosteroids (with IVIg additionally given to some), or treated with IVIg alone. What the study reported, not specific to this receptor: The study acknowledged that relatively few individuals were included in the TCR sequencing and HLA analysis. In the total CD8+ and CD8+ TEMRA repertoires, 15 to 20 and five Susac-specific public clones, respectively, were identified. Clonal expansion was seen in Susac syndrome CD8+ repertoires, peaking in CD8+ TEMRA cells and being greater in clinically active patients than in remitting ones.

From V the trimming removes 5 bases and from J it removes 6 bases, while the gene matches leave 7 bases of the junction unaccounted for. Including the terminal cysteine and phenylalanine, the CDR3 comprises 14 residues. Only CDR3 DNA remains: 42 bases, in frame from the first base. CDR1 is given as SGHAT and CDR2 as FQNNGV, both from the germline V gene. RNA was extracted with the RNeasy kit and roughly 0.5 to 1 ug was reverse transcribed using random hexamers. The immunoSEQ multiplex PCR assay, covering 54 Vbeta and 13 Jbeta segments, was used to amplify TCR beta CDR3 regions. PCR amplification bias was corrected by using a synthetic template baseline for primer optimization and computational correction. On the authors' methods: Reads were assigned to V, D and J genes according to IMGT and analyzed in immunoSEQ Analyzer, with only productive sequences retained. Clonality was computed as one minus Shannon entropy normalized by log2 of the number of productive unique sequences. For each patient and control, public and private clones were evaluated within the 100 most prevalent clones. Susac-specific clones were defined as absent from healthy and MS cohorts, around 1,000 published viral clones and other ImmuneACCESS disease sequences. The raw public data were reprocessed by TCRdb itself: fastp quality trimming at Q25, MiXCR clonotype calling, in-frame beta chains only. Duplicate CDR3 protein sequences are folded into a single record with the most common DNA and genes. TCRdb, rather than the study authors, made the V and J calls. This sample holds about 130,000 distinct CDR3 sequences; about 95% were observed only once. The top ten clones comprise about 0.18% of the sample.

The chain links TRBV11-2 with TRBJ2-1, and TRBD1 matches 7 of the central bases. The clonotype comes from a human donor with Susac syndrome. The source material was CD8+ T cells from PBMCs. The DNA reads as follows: TGTGCCAGCAGCCGCCTACGGACAGGCAATGAGCAGTTCTTC. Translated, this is CASSRLRTGNEQFF.